The entry below gives a single T cell receptor (beta chain) sequence along with its context. This clone was observed a handful of times. There is no known antigen for this receptor. No qualities accompany the bases; no much larger clone lies one base away. The data derive from a study of blood T cell repertoires in COVID-19 (dated by TCRdb to 2019 to 2021). At the level of the whole study: Samples covering the acute and convalescent phases of COVID-19 were provided by collaborators in the United States, Italy and Spain. The prospective study material was composed of cDNA or gDNA derived from T cells, B-cell-depleted T cells, or PBMCs. Deeply sampled blood TCRbeta repertoires from subjects exposed to, actively infected with, or recovered from COVID-19 were included in the dataset. The repertoires were released in a freely available public database meant as a resource for research on the immune response to SARS-CoV-2. The samples were drawn from the first 160 participants of the ongoing ImmuneRACE study and from 1,254 subjects provided by 6 global collaborators. The sample metadata nearly always contained a de-identified subject ID, COVID-19 status, age in years and sex. HLA class I and class II types, where available, came from metadata supplied by the sample provider rather than from assay-based typing.

Collaborating institutions collected whole blood in K2EDTA tubes following their own protocols. For TCRbeta analysis, collaborators shipped samples as frozen whole blood, isolated PBMCs, or DNA extracted from either of those sample types. Here is what the overall study found, with its caveats: How much clinical and demographic metadata was included differed by source and by participant, and the metadata was provided uncurated.

The immunoSEQ Assay, a bias-controlled multiplex PCR, was used to amplify TCRbeta CDR3 regions from genomic DNA. The study's processing was this. The number of nucleated cells in each sample was estimated by amplification of reference gene primers within the assay. To quantify the absolute abundance of each unique TCRbeta CDR3 rearrangement, sequence reads were collapsed and filtered. For each sample, productive Simpson clonality was calculated by taking the square root of Simpson's diversity index across productive rearrangements. TCRdb carries this immuneACCESS record with in-frame sequences only. Its versions omit some clonotypes, under half of them owing to an unresolved V gene in the studies checked, with the rest unexplained. D and trimming come from the DNA, and the V and J calls and clone size come from that table. This sample comprises around 140,000 clones, roughly 88% of them detected only once. Around 1.9% of the sample lies in the top ten.

The V and J ends are trimmed by 5 bases and 5 bases, leaving 15 bases between them. The germline V gene (reference sequence) specifies MNHEY as CDR1 and SMNVEV as CDR2. The CDR3 goes from the cysteine to the phenylalanine over 14 residues. Here the CDR3 DNA is all that survives: 42 bases in frame from base 1. This TCR came from an older man with acute or convalescent COVID-19. Input material: peripheral blood. The rearranged chain carries TRBV27 and TRBJ1-2; the D gene is not confidently resolved. The DNA sequence reads TGTGCCAGCAGTCCCACGACAAAGGCGTATGGCTACACCTTC. This yields the protein CASSPTTKAYGYTF.